These T cell receptor beta chains were read from a single sample in a study of blood T cell repertoires in COVID-19. Libraries were prepared by immunoSEQ multiplex PCR; TCRdb keeps only in-frame clonotypes and omits some of them. Here the sample spans 180,000 or so clones, about 88% being singletons. The sequenced sample was peripheral blood. The receptors were gathered from a man aged 18 to 29 with acute or convalescent COVID-19. Both conserved end residues are part of each CDR3. A D gene is named only where the DNA matches it firmly. Rows may omit the clone size; those that give it use once, few, many or a size class.

clone size,V gene,D gene,J gene,CDR3 DNA,CDR3 protein
-,TRBV6-5,-,TRBJ2-4,TGTGCCAGCAGGCCTTCGACAGCCCATGGGCCCATTCAGTACTTC,CASRPSTAHGPIQYF
once,TRBV7-2,TRBD1,TRBJ1-6,TGTGCCAGCAGCTTAGAAGTGTCAGGGGGAAATTCACCCCTCCACTTT,CASSLEVSGGNSPLHF
-,TRBV7-8,TRBD2,TRBJ2-7,TGTGCCAGCAGCAACGCCAGCCGTCCGGGACTAGCGTTTGCCTCCTACGAGCAGTACTTC,CASSNASRPGLAFASYEQYF
-,TRBV6-1,-,TRBJ2-6,TGTGCCAGCAGTGAGTCGACAGCTGGGGCCAACGTCCTGACTTTC,CASSESTAGANVLTF
-,TRBV12-5,-,TRBJ1-1,TGTGCTAGTGGTTGGGCAGGGTCCAACACTGAAGCTTTCTTT,CASGWAGSNTEAFF
-,TRBV27,-,TRBJ2-3,TGTGCCAGCAGTCTGAGATACACAGATACGCAGTATTTT,CASSLRYTDTQYF
few,TRBV4-1,TRBD1,TRBJ1-5,TGCGCCAGCAGCTACAGGGGGCATAGTCAGCCCCAGCATTTT,CASSYRGHSQPQHF
-,TRBV6-5,-,TRBJ1-2,TGTGCCAGCAGTCCCAACAGGGACCTCAACTATGGCTACACCTTC,CASSPNRDLNYGYTF
-,TRBV10-2,-,TRBJ1-1,TGCGCCAGCAGTGCAATGAGCAGGACTGAAGCTTTCTTT,CASSAMSRTEAFF
-,TRBV18,TRBD2,TRBJ2-1,TGTGCCAGCTCACGGCCATCCAGCGGGGGGGCCCATGAGCAGTTCTTC,CASSRPSSGGAHEQFF
-,TRBV28,TRBD1,TRBJ1-2,TGTGCCAGCATCGACAGGGTTTCCTATGGCTACACCTTC,CASIDRVSYGYTF
-,TRBV2,TRBD1,TRBJ1-6,TGTGCCAGCAGTCCGGGACAGGGAACAAATTCACCCCTCCACTTT,CASSPGQGTNSPLHF
-,TRBV7-9,TRBD1,TRBJ1-4,TGTGCCAGCAGCTTAGGGACAGGGGGCCGAACTAATGAAAAACTGTTTTTT,CASSLGTGGRTNEKLFF
few,TRBV25-1,-,TRBJ1-1,TGTGCCAGCAGTTCCCGGGTCGACAGGCAAAACACTGAAGCTTTCTTT,CASSSRVDRQNTEAFF
few,TRBV9,TRBD1,TRBJ2-5,TGTGCCAGCAGCCAAGGGGGCTTCCTCCAAGAGACCCAGTACTTC,CASSQGGFLQETQYF
-,TRBV11-2,-,TRBJ1-4,TGTGCCAGCAGCTCAGGGGTCCAGAATGAAAAACTGTTTTTT,CASSSGVQNEKLFF
once,TRBV12-5,-,TRBJ2-6,TGTGCTAGTGGTTTGGTACTGTCGGGGGCCAACGTCCTGACTTTC,CASGLVLSGANVLTF
-,TRBV7-9,-,TRBJ1-6,TGTGCCAGCAGCTTAGGAGGAGATTCACCCCTCCACTTT,CASSLGGDSPLHF
-,TRBV19,-,TRBJ1-2,TGTGCCAGTAGTATGATGGGCGCCCAGGGATATGGCTACACCTTC,CASSMMGAQGYGYTF
-,TRBV5-1,TRBD1,TRBJ2-1,TGCGCCAGCAGCTTGGGTTGGGGACAGTCCTACAATGAGCAGTTCTTC,CASSLGWGQSYNEQFF
-,TRBV19,TRBD2,TRBJ2-1,TGTGCCAGTAGTATTCAGGCTAGCGGGGGAAAAATGAATGAGCAGTTCTTC,CASSIQASGGKMNEQFF
-,TRBV10-3,TRBD1,TRBJ1-2,TGTGCCATCAGTGAGTCAGACAGGGTAAGCGGCTACACCTTC,CAISESDRVSGYTF
-,TRBV5-1,TRBD1,TRBJ1-1,TGCGCCAGCAGCTTGGACAGGGGGAACACTGAAGCTTTCTTT,CASSLDRGNTEAFF
-,TRBV5-4,TRBD2,TRBJ2-5,TGTGCCAGCAGCAGACCGGGACTAGCGGAAACCTTAGAGACCCAGTACTTC,CASSRPGLAETLETQYF
once,TRBV7-8,TRBD2,TRBJ2-3,TGTGCCAGCAGCTTACACGGGGGGAACACAGATACGCAGTATTTT,CASSLHGGNTDTQYF
-,TRBV19,-,TRBJ1-3,TGTGCCAGCGGACAGAGCTCTGGAAACACCATATATTTT,CASGQSSGNTIYF
-,TRBV2,-,TRBJ2-4,TGTGCCGGTACAGGGCGTCAAAACATTCAGTACTTC,CAGTGRQNIQYF
-,TRBV6-9,TRBD1,TRBJ1-4,TGTGCCAGCAGTTTTCGACAGGGCTATGAAAAACTGTTTTTT,CASSFRQGYEKLFF
-,TRBV30,-,TRBJ1-1,TGTGCCTGGAGACAGCTATCGAACACTGAAGCTTTCTTT,CAWRQLSNTEAFF
-,TRBV7-2,TRBD1,TRBJ1-2,TGTGCCAGCAGCTACAGACAGGGGAACTATGGCTACACCTTC,CASSYRQGNYGYTF
-,TRBV6-5,TRBD2,TRBJ2-1,TGTGCCAGCAGTTACTCGGGGGGGTACAATGAGCAGTTCTTC,CASSYSGGYNEQFF
-,TRBV10-3,-,TRBJ1-3,TGTGCCATCCAGGGGCGGGACACCATATATTTT,CAIQGRDTIYF
-,TRBV10-1,-,TRBJ2-7,TGCGCCAGCAGTGAATCCGGGCGGGACCCCTACGAGCAGTACTTC,CASSESGRDPYEQYF
few,TRBV3-1/TRBV3-2,-,TRBJ1-2,TGTGCCAGCAGCTCCCACCGGGATTCGGATGGCTACACCTTC,CASSSHRDSDGYTF
-,TRBV28,TRBD2,TRBJ2-1,TGTGCCAGCAGACAATTAGCGGGGGGCTCCTACAATGAGCAGTTCTTC,CASRQLAGGSYNEQFF
-,TRBV27,TRBD1,TRBJ1-2,TGTGCCAGCAGTTTGCGAATACCACAGGGGGCCAGTGCCTATGGCTACACCTTC,CASSLRIPQGASAYGYTF
-,TRBV7-9,-,TRBJ1-6,TGTGCCAGCAGCTTAGAAGGACAAATTTCACCCCTCCACTTT,CASSLEGQISPLHF
-,TRBV30,-,TRBJ1-6,TGTGCCTGGGCCAGGAGAGGAGGACATAATTCACCCCTCCACTTT,CAWARRGGHNSPLHF
-,TRBV11-2,-,TRBJ2-1,TGTGCCAGCAGCCACCCTACCGGGGGTCGAGATGAGCAGTTCTTC,CASSHPTGGRDEQFF
-,TRBV3-1/TRBV3-2,TRBD1,TRBJ1-2,TGTGCCAGCACCGCAGACAGGGTTGGCTATGGCTACACCTTC,CASTADRVGYGYTF
-,TRBV11-2,-,TRBJ2-1,TGTGCCAGCAGCGATAACTCGAATGAGCAGTTCTTC,CASSDNSNEQFF